The 3 T cell receptor beta chains below come from one sample, sequenced in a study of T cell repertoires in cytomegalovirus infection. TCRdb re-called the reads through MiXCR, storing one row per CDR3 protein. The sample lists some 150,000 distinct CDR3 sequences, roughly 6.5% occurring once. The sequenced sample consisted of PBMCs. The receptors derive from a human donor in good health (CMV status not recorded). Some clones in this sample may be carry-over from other donors' samples.

In its sample, this clonotype was seen many times. The CDR3 nucleotides read TGTGCCAGCAGCTTATACAGGGTTTCCTATGGCTACACCTTC. Translated, it gives CASSLYRVSYGYTF. The chain recombines TRBV7-2 with TRBJ1-2; maybe TRBD1 (6 bases). CDR1 and CDR2 (germline): SGHTA, FQGNSA. The CDR3 totals 14 residues. Trimming removed 2 bases from V and 4 bases from J, with 11 bases in between.

This clonotype occurred many times. V is TRBV29-1 and J is TRBJ2-1; TRBD2 matches at 8 bases. This CDR3 contains 14 residues. J gave up 7 bases and V 7 bases, and 12 bases lay outside the gene matches. The germline V gene encodes CDR1 SQVTM and CDR2 ANQGSEA. The DNA for the CDR3 is TGCAGCGACAAAACGGGGGGGCCGGCAAATGAGCAGTTCTTC. Protein: CSDKTGGPANEQFF.

This clonotype was seen at least ten times. The V call is TRBV18, the J call TRBJ1-1; 8 bases agree with TRBD1. The CDR3 length is 12 residues. Germline CDR1 is KGHSH and CDR2 is LQKENI. The V and J ends lost 6 bases and 5 bases, in that order; junction bases with no gene match: 2. The CDR3 DNA reads TGTGCCAGCTCTCACAGGGGGACTGAAGCTTTCTTT. Translating gives CASSHRGTEAFF.